This TCR beta chain came from a study of blood T cells in healthy people across ages. Study-wide points: Among T cells, TCR beta diversity per million cells dropped roughly linearly as age rose.

This clonotype showed up just a few times. Its target is not known. The second PCR ran about 6 to 11 cycles with a sample-barcoded 5' primer and J-beta primers. All cDNA molecules were each tagged by a template-switch adaptor with 12 random nucleotides. MiXCR, run by TCRdb on the 5' RACE reads, gives a single entry per CDR3 protein. The sample gives roughly 1.4 million distinct CDR3 sequences, roughly 64% of which show up once; over 6.5% is in the top ten. The authors drew around 11 milliliters of peripheral blood from each donor. In each sample, at least 6 million PBMCs were isolated. Trimming took off 3 bases at V and 4 bases at J, with 11 bases between the two ends. The germline V gene has CDR1 LGHNA and CDR2 YNFKEQ. This CDR3 is built from 14 residues.

Material for sequencing was blood. The TCR comes from a man aged 18 to 29 in good health. This rearrangement joins TRBV4-2 to TRBJ2-3; perhaps D is TRBD1 or TRBD2 (5 bases each). Here the CDR3 reads CASSHGTPADTQYF. In DNA form, the CDR3 reads TGTGCCAGCAGCCACGGGACGCCGGCAGATACGCAGTATTTT.